The 9 T cell receptor beta chains below come from one sample, sequenced in a study of T cell clusters in autoimmune cytopenias (dated by TCRdb to about 2019). TRB amplification used around 250 ng of peripheral blood genomic DNA, some 38,000 genome equivalents, per sample. Sequencing instrument: Illumina MiSeq. Multiplex PCR with a touch-down protocol amplified TRB rearrangements, with the TRB-A and TRB-B primer pools combined in a single tube. Based on TCRdb reprocessing of the reads, there is one entry per CDR3 protein sequence, and DNA is missing. The sample's records list roughly 8,100 distinct CDR3 sequences. The top ten clones comprise around 5.4% of the sample. The sample was peripheral blood. Receptor source: a human donor with an autoimmune cytopenia or autoimmune hepatitis (not recorded which).

Its frequency marks this clonotype as medium-sized. The chain links TRBV19 to TRBJ1-2. The CDR3 totals 15 residues. CDR1 and CDR2 from the germline V gene are LNHDA and SQIVND (reference sequence). The CDR3 sequence is CASSFPSRRGHGYTF.

The V call is TRBV6-5, the J call TRBJ1-2; TCRdb indicates TRBD1, and absent DNA this call remains unverified. Germline CDR1 MNHEY, CDR2 SVGAGI. This CDR3 region has 15 residues. This CDR3 reads CASSTQRGANYGYTF.

The V call is TRBV5-6, the J call TRBJ2-3; TCRdb's assignment of TRBD2 cannot be checked, as there is no DNA. The CDR3 consists of 17 residues. Germline V gene lookup returns CDR1 SGHDT and CDR2 YYEEEE. The CDR3 sequence: CASSSGLAGYHANTQYF. Full variable domain (remainder filled in from reference TRBV5-6 and TRBJ2-3): DAGVTQSPTHLIKTRGQQVTLRCSPKSGHDTVSWYQQALGQGPQFIFQYYEEEERQRGNFPDRFSGHQFPNYSSELNVNALLLGDSALYLCASSSGLAGYHANTQYFGPGTRLTVL.

This CDR3 reads CSASRQTGSQPQHF. This sequence joins TRBV20-1 and TRBJ1-5; the D call from TCRdb, TRBD1, cannot be confirmed without DNA. The CDR3 spans 14 residues. CDR1 is DFQATT, CDR2 SNEGSKA, per germline (reference sequence).

In terms of frequency, this clonotype is medium-sized (0.01 to 0.1%). The chain recombines TRBV29-1 with TRBJ2-1. Germline CDR1 SQVTM, CDR2 ANQGSEA. The CDR3 runs to 13 residues. The CDR3: CSVEAGVYNEQFF.

The chain combines TRBV7-2 with TRBJ2-3; TCRdb calls TRBD1, which cannot be checked without DNA. In germline, CDR1 is SGHTA, CDR2 FQGNSA. The CDR3 has 14 residues. CDR3 amino acids: CASTESSVPSGQYF.

Considering frequency, this clonotype is medium-sized. The chain joins TRBV12-3 or TRBV12-4 to TRBJ1-6; TCRdb lists TRBD1, though no DNA is available to test this call. The CDR3 loop spans 14 amino acids. CDR3 in amino acids: CASSPDRVYSPLHF.

The J gene is TRBJ2-1, the V gene TRBV12-3 or TRBV12-4. CDR3 length: 13 residues. The CDR3 loop is CASTYPKDSEQFF.

The CDR3: CASTPRGYGTEQFF. The chain recombines TRBV6-5 with TRBJ2-1; TCRdb proposes TRBD2, but this gene call is untestable without DNA. There are 14 residues in the CDR3. Germline assignment: CDR1 MNHEY and CDR2 SVGAGI.